What follows are 21 T cell receptor beta chains derived from one specimen sequenced in a study of shared clonotypes between healthy human individuals (dated by TCRdb to the early 2020s). Library preparation used the immunoSEQ multiplex PCR assay. Held by TCRdb, this immuneACCESS table contains in-frame sequences only and omits some clones. Under half of the omission traces to an unresolved V gene where checked; the cause of the rest is unknown. Here the sample has around 690,000 clones; less than 95% occur a single time. The top ten constitute less than 40% of the sample. Specimen: memory CD8+ T cells from PBMCs. In the paper's terms, the cell subset or site label means: CD45RO+ cells pooled with CCR7-negative TemRA cells. These receptors were taken from a man between 18 and 35 years old in good health. Some clones in this sample may be carry-over from other donors' samples.

The rearrangement links TRBV19 to TRBJ2-7, with D unresolved. Between the trimmed V and J ends, which lost 0 bases and 2 bases, there was a span of 14 bases. The CDR3 length is 16 residues. CDR1 and CDR2 (germline): LNHDA, SQIVND (reference sequence). The CDR3 DNA follows: TGTGCCAGTAGTATAGACCTTCGGTCAGGAACCTACGAGCAGTACTTC. Translating gives CASSIDLRSGTYEQYF.

The V and J genes are TRBV9 and TRBJ1-2; maybe TRBD1 (6 bases). V lost 3 bases and J 0 bases, leaving 15 bases between the germline ends. Germline values: CDR1 SGDLS, CDR2 YYNGEE. CDR3 length: 16 residues. CDR3 in DNA: TGTGCCAGCAGCGACATCAGAGGGGGGGCTAACTATGGCTACACCTTC. Its translation is CASSDIRGGANYGYTF.

The V call is TRBV7-2, the J call TRBJ2-1, with 7 bases identical to TRBD1. The CDR3 sequence is 15 residues long. Germline CDR1 reads SGHTA; CDR2 reads FQGNSA. V trimming: 4 bases; J trimming: 6 bases; junction bases outside the gene matches: 9. In DNA, the CDR3 is TGTGCCAGCAGCTCCCGACAGGGCTTGACCAATGAGCAGTTCTTC. Its protein is CASSSRQGLTNEQFF.

The V and J genes are TRBV28 and TRBJ2-1, with 8 bases aligning to TRBD2. The V gene end was trimmed by 4 bases and the J gene end by 5 bases; junction bases not matched to a gene: 10. The CDR3 is made up of 16 amino acids. Germline CDR1 MDHEN, CDR2 SYDVKM. DNA of the CDR3: TGTGCCAGCAGTTCGCCCAGAGCGGGAGTCCACAATGAGCAGTTCTTC. Amino acids: CASSSPRAGVHNEQFF.

This clone was found once. The chain is built from TRBV5-6 and TRBJ2-7; D is possibly TRBD2 (7 bases). The CDR3 totals 13 residues. The germline V and J ends were trimmed by 3 bases and 2 bases, with 9 bases remaining between them. Germline values: CDR1 SGHDT, CDR2 YYEEEE. This chain's CDR3 is CASSWEGAYEQYF. As DNA, the CDR3 is TGTGCCAGCAGCTGGGAGGGGGCCTACGAGCAGTACTTC. Combining the CDR3 with reference TRBV5-6 and TRBJ2-7 gives the whole variable domain DAGVTQSPTHLIKTRGQQVTLRCSPKSGHDTVSWYQQALGQGPQFIFQYYEEEERQRGNFPDRFSGHQFPNYSSELNVNALLLGDSALYLCASSWEGAYEQYFGPGTRLTVT.

This chain uses TRBV7-3 with TRBJ1-3, with D hard to call. CDR1 and CDR2 from the germline V gene are SGHTA and FQGTGA. CDR3 length: 11 residues. V was cut by 8 bases and J by 3 bases, with 5 bases left in between. This CDR3 is CASGDGNTIYF. The CDR3 coding sequence is TGTGCCAGCGGCGATGGAAACACCATATATTTT.

The chain couples TRBV11-3 to TRBJ2-7; D call uncertain. The CDR3 is 13 residues long. Germline CDR1 is SGHNT and CDR2 is YENEEA. Trimming pared 2 bases from V and 0 bases from J, leaving 5 bases between. The CDR3 DNA reads TGTGCCAGCAGCTTACGAGGCTCCTACGAGCAGTACTTC. Translating it yields CASSLRGSYEQYF.

The V call is TRBV4-3, the J call TRBJ1-3, with unresolved D. V was pared by 0 bases and J by 0 bases, with 9 bases between. The CDR3 totals 16 residues. Germline loops: CDR1 LGHNA, CDR2 YSLEER. CDR3 residues: CASSQDPVSSGNTIYF. The CDR3 region has the DNA TGCGCCAGCAGCCAAGATCCCGTCAGCTCTGGAAACACCATATATTTT.

V is TRBV9 and J is TRBJ2-2; D may be TRBD2 (5 bases). The CDR3 extends over 15 amino acids. Deletions cut 0 bases from V and 6 bases from J, with 12 bases between. Germline loops: CDR1 SGDLS, CDR2 YYNGEE. CDR3 residues: CASSVGGKVSGELFF. CDR3 sequence (DNA): TGTGCCAGCAGCGTAGGAGGGAAGGTTTCCGGGGAGCTGTTTTTT.

The genes are TRBV28 and TRBJ2-7; 7 nucleotides line up with TRBD1. Per germline, CDR1 MDHEN and CDR2 SYDVKM. This CDR3 region has 14 residues. Trimming at V came to 3 bases and at J to 1 base, leaving 3 bases not matched to a gene. This CDR3 reads CASSFGQVSYEQYF. CDR3 nucleotides: TGTGCCAGCAGTTTTGGACAGGTATCCTACGAGCAGTACTTC.

This clone was seen a few times. Other DNA sequences from this sample encode an identical CDR3 as well. The chain is built from TRBV9 and TRBJ2-7; D unclear. CDR1 is SGDLS, CDR2 YYNGEE, per germline. This CDR3 has 13 amino acids. V dropped 0 bases and J dropped 0 bases, with 4 bases sitting between them. CDR3 bases: TGTGCCAGCAGCGTAGGGGGCTCCTACGAGCAGTACTTC. It yields the protein CASSVGGSYEQYF.

V gene TRBV4-1 combines with J gene TRBJ2-5; D gene uncertain. Trimming took 0 bases from V and 5 from J, leaving 7 bases between them. The CDR3 length is 13 residues. Germline V gene sequence: CDR1 MGHRA, CDR2 YSYEKL. The CDR3 here is CASSQERWETQYF. CDR3 nucleotide sequence: TGCGCCAGCAGCCAAGAAAGGTGGGAGACCCAGTACTTC.

The chain couples TRBV4-1 to TRBJ1-5, with a weak D call TRBD1 (6 bases). Germline V gives CDR1 MGHRA, CDR2 YSYEKL. This CDR3 has 16 amino acids. The V end was cut by 6 bases, the J end by 4 bases, with 19 bases between. The CDR3: CASRPTEQGWNQPQHF. The DNA of the CDR3 is TGCGCCAGCAGACCAACCGAACAGGGTTGGAATCAGCCCCAGCATTTT.

V usage is TRBV5-1 and J usage is TRBJ1-6, with 9 bases identical to TRBD1. Germline CDR1 and CDR2: SGHRS and YFSETQ. The CDR3 totals 15 residues. The V segment lost 4 bases and the J segment 6 bases; nucleotides outside the gene matches: 5. CDR3 sequence reads: CASSQDRGRNSPLHF. The CDR3 coding sequence is TGCGCCAGCAGCCAGGACAGGGGTCGTAATTCACCCCTCCACTTT. The full variable domain, with the rest looked up from reference TRBV5-1 and TRBJ1-6, is KAGVTQTPRYLIKTRGQQVTLSCSPISGHRSVSWYQQTPGQGLQFLFEYFSETQRNKGNFPGRFSGRQFSNSRSEMNVSTLELGDSALYLCASSQDRGRNSPLHFGNGTRLTVT.

The chain uses TRBV10-2 and TRBJ1-1, with D perhaps matching TRBD1 (6 bases). CDR1 and CDR2 (germline): WSHSY, SAAADI. Trimming removed 10 bases at V and 5 bases at J, with 11 bases between. CDR3 length equals 11 residues. The CDR3 DNA sequence: TGCGCCATCCTAGGGGGGACTGAAGCTTTCTTT. Protein: CAILGGTEAFF.

V and J are TRBV6-6 and TRBJ1-2; D uncertain. CDR3 length: 13 amino acids. The ends were cut back, 2 bases at V and 2 bases at J, with 6 bases in the middle. The germline CDR1 and CDR2 sequences are MNHNY and SVGAGI (reference sequence). The CDR3 reads CASSYTTNYGYTF. The DNA of the CDR3 is TGTGCCAGCAGTTACACGACAAACTATGGCTACACCTTC.

V gene TRBV9 combines with J gene TRBJ1-3; D unresolved. The V and J ends lost 4 bases and 0 bases respectively, with 14 bases between them. The CDR3 totals 16 residues. The germline gives CDR1 SGDLS, CDR2 YYNGEE. The CDR3 sequence is CASSSSKQSSGNTIYF. The CDR3 nucleotides read TGTGCCAGCAGCTCTTCCAAGCAGAGCTCTGGAAACACCATATATTTT.

V gene TRBV7-9 combines with J gene TRBJ2-7, with 7 bases that match TRBD1. The CDR3 length is 13 residues. Germline V gives CDR1 SEHNR, CDR2 FQNEAQ (reference sequence). The J segment lost 3 bases and the V segment lost 7 bases, leaving 6 bases of the junction unmatched. For the CDR3, the DNA is TGTGCCAGCACCCGGGACAGATTCTACGAGCAGTACTTC. Protein sequence: CASTRDRFYEQYF. Complete variable domain (other parts from reference TRBV7-9 and TRBJ2-7): DTGVSQNPRHKITKRGQNVTFRCDPISEHNRLYWYRQTLGQGPEFLTYFQNEAQLEKSRLLSDRFSAERPKGSFSTLEIQRTEQGDSAMYLCASTRDRFYEQYFGPGTRLTVT.

Only a few counts were recorded for this clone. The V call is TRBV20-1, the J call TRBJ2-1; D gene ambiguous. The CDR3 runs 11 residues. Germline loops: CDR1 DFQATT, CDR2 SNEGSKA (reference sequence). V was trimmed by 6 bases and J by 7 bases, leaving 10 bases between them. The DNA for the CDR3 is TGCAGTGCAAGGGCTCGGAATGAGCAGTTCTTC. It codes for CSARARNEQFF.

The chain links TRBV19 to TRBJ2-5, with D hard to call. V lost 2 bases and J 5 bases, leaving 15 bases between the germline ends. The CDR3 contains 15 residues. CDR1 is LNHDA and CDR2 is SQIVND in the germline V gene (reference sequence). The CDR3 reads CASSIIPGPRETQYF. The CDR3 coding sequence is TGTGCCAGTAGTATAATCCCCGGACCTCGGGAGACCCAGTACTTC.

The chain joins TRBV7-9 to TRBJ2-3; 9 bases map to TRBD1. The CDR3 loop spans 17 amino acids. Germline values: CDR1 SEHNR, CDR2 FQNEAQ (reference sequence). The ends lost 5 bases at V and 0 bases at J; junction bases unmatched: 9. The CDR3, as DNA: TGTGCCAGCAGCATATCTTCCGGGACAGGGAGCACAGATACGCAGTATTTT. Translated, it gives CASSISSGTGSTDTQYF. Variable domain in full (rest from reference TRBV7-9 and TRBJ2-3): DTGVSQNPRHKITKRGQNVTFRCDPISEHNRLYWYRQTLGQGPEFLTYFQNEAQLEKSRLLSDRFSAERPKGSFSTLEIQRTEQGDSAMYLCASSISSGTGSTDTQYFGPGTRLTVL.